This note documents a single T cell receptor (beta chain) sequence. As yet, its antigen is unknown. This entry is derived from a study of cytomegalovirus exposure and HLA in healthy donors. V was cut by 4 bases and J by 5 bases, with 10 bases left in between. The CDR3 covers 13 residues. Germline V gives CDR1 SGHDT, CDR2 YYEEEE. Only in-frame clones appear in the TCRdb table, and some are missing; sequencing was by immunoSEQ multiplex PCR. The sample includes hundreds of thousands of clones, roughly 87% of them seen just once. Study findings and constraints: Reports indicated that the classifier achieved high specificity and sensitivity in diagnosing cytomegalovirus status. Usually a TCR sequence was rare, but some public TCRs were found in many donors.

The sequenced sample was PBMCs. The clonotype comes from a man between 18 and 29 years old in good health and CMV-seropositive. The gene calls are TRBV5-6 and TRBJ1-5; D remains ambiguous. CDR3 loop: CASSLGGDQPQHF. CDR3 DNA: TGTGCCAGCAGCCTGGGCGGGGATCAGCCCCAGCATTTT.